This T cell receptor (beta chain) was sequenced during a study of vaccination and CD4 T cells after COVID-19. Study-wide context: Post-COVID samples had a sampling time that fell a median around 93 days after diagnosis (range 35 to 161). Sampling that followed vaccination took place a median approximately 72 days after dose two, within a range of 14 to 241.

The Oncomine TCR Beta short-read assay sequenced DNA from cultured CD4+ T cells. TCRdb re-derived calls from the PCR reads in MiXCR, one entry per CDR3 protein. The sample lists about 21,000 distinct CDR3 sequences; approximately 40% were seen once. V was clipped by 5 bases and J by 2 bases, with 4 bases between them. Germline assignment: CDR1 SNHLY and CDR2 FYNNEI. The CDR3 spans 11 residues. A note on this clonotype: What it binds is not known.

Time point reported: late sampling 161 to 241 days after vaccination in three convalescent patients. Documented treatment: roughly ten-day PBMC culture with coronavirus spike peptide pools or control peptides (ViraFEST assay). Sequenced material: CD4+ T cells from blood, cultured in vitro, taken about 7 months after SARS-CoV-2 vaccination. The rearrangement joins TRBV2 to TRBJ2-7; D call uncertain. This clonotype originated in a human donor who had recovered from COVID-19. The CDR3 DNA reads as TGTGCCAGCAGTAGGACCTACGAGCAGTACTTC. It yields the protein CASSRTYEQYF.